This T cell receptor (beta chain) was sequenced in a study of cytomegalovirus exposure and HLA in healthy donors (dated by TCRdb to 2015 to 2018). For the study in its entirety: An earlier analysis of roughly 570 of the donors reported approximately 280 Gb of sequence data and 117 million unique TCR beta sequences obtained from around 180 million T cells. High-throughput TCR immunosequencing, statistical association of individual TCRs with disease status, and machine learning were combined to predict cytomegalovirus infection status. Among roughly 400 genotyped donors of the cohort, an average of around 240,000 unique TCR beta nucleotide sequences was sequenced per donor, of which about 19% were non-productive. An early release that covered 640 HLA-typed donors contained approximately 300 gigabases of sequencing data and some 87 million unique TCR sequences. The study profiled the T cell repertoires of 666 subjects by immunosequencing and related them to cytomegalovirus serostatus. The aim of the study was to test whether cataloging public T cell receptors could identify signatures of past pathogen exposure. In a later analysis, previously published TCR beta repertoires from 666 donors were re-analyzed and high-resolution HLA genotyping was added so that TCR occurrence patterns could be studied. A handful of DR-DQ haplotypes were treated as single units for association and clustering because of strong linkage in the cohort. Alongside the repertoire data, information on donor age, sex, ethnicity and CMV serostatus was compiled. To decide whether each TCR beta V gene segment behaved as functional or pseudogenic, an earlier analysis of over 500 of the donors relied on high-throughput TCR beta sequencing. Of the 300 to 450 genotyped donors, 65% to 90% fell in the genetic ancestry cluster associated with self-reported Caucasian donors. In addition to the first cohort of about 650 subjects, a separate validation cohort of 120 different subjects was used. The later analysis used no new phenotypic data to find candidate immune exposures, relying instead on TCR beta sequences and their occurrence across donors. Class I and class II HLA loci were covered by the typing at four-digit resolution. Every repertoire in the discovery cohort had been generated on one and the same sequencing platform. In a later genetic analysis, genome-wide SNP genotypes for about 55% of the 666 donors were used, and that subset was treated as a discovery cohort. Typing coverage differed by locus: A, B, C, DRB1 and DQB1 were typed in about 620-640 donors, DQA1 in about 500, DPA1 in some 600, and DPB1 in roughly 470.

Based on the germline V gene, the CDR1 and CDR2 sequences are SGHTA and FQGNSA. From the cysteine through the phenylalanine, the CDR3 covers 14 amino acids. Just the 42-base CDR3 DNA is kept, in frame starting at base 1. V is trimmed back by 1 base and J by 7 bases, and the junction contains 3 bases that no gene match accounts for. The cohort was made up of 666 healthy bone marrow donors. At the time of sampling, every cohort member was nominally healthy, though immune exposures that went unrecorded were likely present. The donor tested CMV seronegative and was one of the 352 seronegative cohort members. A peripheral blood sample was provided by each donor, and peripheral blood mononuclear cells were used for TCR beta sequencing. The Qiagen DNeasy Blood Extraction Kit was used to extract genomic DNA from the blood cell samples. Overall study outcomes, separate from this receptor: A later genetic analysis associated a missense DCLRE1C variant with V-gene and J-gene trimming of TCR beta chains, and an independent cohort replicated the association. Immune exposure information for the cohort was limited to CMV serostatus. When HLA alleles, especially DR and DQ, strongly co-occurred, attributing TCR associations to individual alleles was difficult. In an earlier analysis of 587 of the donors, most TCR beta V segments appeared in productive rearrangements about 87% or about 30% of the time, broadly matching IMGT annotations. Most TCR sequences were seen in very few donors, while some public TCRs were found in many individuals. A later genetic analysis reported fewer N-insertions in productive TCRs among donors in an Asian-associated ancestry cluster than the roughly 690-donor mean. A later analysis associated 16,951 TCR beta sequences with specific HLA alleles at a false discovery rate of 0.05. According to a later analysis, most CMV-associated TCR beta chains appeared to be HLA-restricted, and the HLA associations seemed to be driven largely by CMV exposure. Because counts were too low, seventeen rarely observed V segments, including chromosome 9 orphons, were excluded from the earlier analysis of around 590 of the donors. The authors suggested that the approach could potentially be generalized to other disease states and immunological phenotypes. A cluster of highly shared sequence variants was judged likely to be a technical artifact of the sequencing pipeline. Some IMGT-functional V segments, including TRBV6-2 and TRBV6-3, could not be told apart with the 87-base-pair reads, so those segments were excluded. A later analysis found that HLA-associated TCR beta chains were more clonally expanded and had lower generation probabilities than equally common non-associated chains. In vitro tests confirmed that a few of the cytomegalovirus-associated TCR beta chains recognize cytomegalovirus antigens. The study gave a list of about 150 TCR beta chains associated with cytomegalovirus. Sequencing depth was assumed to be roughly uniform across donors in the presence/absence analyses, though that assumption may not hold. A further reported finding was that TCR beta sequences accurately predicted the HLA-A and HLA-B alleles for most subjects in the first cohort. Linkage disequilibrium might explain the correlated functional status among segregating V segments, but an unknown experimental factor could not be excluded. Several of the top co-occurrence clusters appeared to be linked to parvovirus B19, influenza, CMV and Epstein-Barr virus, according to a later analysis. The classifier was reported to diagnose cytomegalovirus status with high specificity and sensitivity in both the original cohort and the validation cohort. The cohort was sequenced for TCR beta chains only, and without alpha or paired-chain data the features that could be detected were limited. According to a later analysis, TCR association rates differed among HLA loci, with DRB1 alleles showing the most associated TCRs and HLA-C alleles showing the fewest. Because some donors lacked HLA typing at each locus, the association tests relied only on the typed subset.

The library was generated by the immunoSEQ multiplex PCR assay. A mixture of 60 forward primers for TCR Vbeta segments and 13 reverse primers for TCR Jbeta segments was used in the multiplex PCR. Amplification of the CDR3 region of rearranged TCR beta genes was performed with a multiplex PCR assay on genomic DNA. The Illumina HiSeq System was used to sequence the amplified TCR beta libraries as 87-base-pair reads. Concerning the study's data processing: Across the 700 or so repertoires, a later analysis counted roughly 77 million unique TCR beta chains, 8.5 million to 12 million of which were shared by at least two donors. To remove PCR and sequencing errors, raw reads were error-corrected and collapsed into unique sequences using a nearest-neighbor algorithm that merged closely related sequences. V, D and J gene segments were assigned by aligning CDR3 sequences to IMGT reference sequences. For a sequence to be retained, a match of at least six nucleotides to both a V gene segment and a J gene segment was required. Rearrangements were called productive when the CDR3 lacked stop codons and stayed in frame with V and J; all others were non-productive. CDR3 was defined by IMGT convention, running from the second conserved V-encoded cysteine to the conserved J-encoded phenylalanine. The earlier analysis of 450 to 750 of the donors excluded any sequence lacking an unambiguous match to a single V gene segment. An earlier analysis of roughly 590 of the donors called V segments functional above 56.7% productive rearrangements and segregating when the between-donor standard deviation exceeded 5%. A statistical classification framework was built to diagnose cytomegalovirus status from the catalog of TCR beta chain sequences. A later analysis assigned V and J genes by comparing TCR nucleotide sequences with IMGT/GENE-DB human TR gene sequences. In a later analysis, CDR3 sequences and most-parsimonious VDJ recombination scenarios were assigned using the TCRdist pipeline. In a later analysis, each TCR beta chain was defined by its CDR3 amino acid sequence together with its V-gene family, and reads lacking a unique V-gene family were excluded. As a way to deal with suspected cross-contamination and a sequencing artifact, a later analysis dropped 500 to 700 nucleotide sequences that were highly shared and had low generation probability. In a later analysis, a clonal expansion index was calculated for each public chain from normalized within-repertoire ranks of inferred template counts. In a later analysis, generation probabilities were computed with a VDJ recombination model fitted to out-of-frame rearrangements, and the resulting probabilities were checked against IGoR. In a later analysis, TCR-TCR, TCR-HLA and TCR-CMV co-occurrence was scored with hypergeometric tests, and a repertoire-size bias correction was applied to TCR pairs. A later analysis estimated false discovery rates by permuting HLA or CMV assignments 20 times. In a later analysis, co-occurring TCRs were grouped with DBSCAN, and TCRdist sequence similarity was added when clustering was performed within HLA-allele-positive subsets. Co-occurrence clustering excluded repertoires with fewer than 30,000 or more than 120,000 public chains, plus five with anomalous nucleotide sharing. TCRdb re-hosts the immuneACCESS table, in-frame sequences only. Its copies lack some clones; in the studies checked, an unresolved V gene accounts for under half of them, and the cause for the rest is not known. That table is the source of V, J and clone size, and D and trimming were worked out from the DNA. The sample contains about 98,000 clones, approximately 69% of them found a single time. The ten largest clones represent roughly 1.2% of the sample.

As concerns this clone: Its recognized antigen is unknown. No per-base quality is available; no much larger clone lies one base away.

This chain joins TRBV7-2 to TRBJ2-1, and TRBD1 matches 8 of the central bases. The sequence came from a female donor in good health and CMV-seronegative. The sequenced sample consisted of PBMCs. The CDR3 protein sequence reads: CASSLGDRRNEQFF. The bases read TGTGCCAGCAGCTTAGGGGACAGGAGGAATGAGCAGTTCTTC.